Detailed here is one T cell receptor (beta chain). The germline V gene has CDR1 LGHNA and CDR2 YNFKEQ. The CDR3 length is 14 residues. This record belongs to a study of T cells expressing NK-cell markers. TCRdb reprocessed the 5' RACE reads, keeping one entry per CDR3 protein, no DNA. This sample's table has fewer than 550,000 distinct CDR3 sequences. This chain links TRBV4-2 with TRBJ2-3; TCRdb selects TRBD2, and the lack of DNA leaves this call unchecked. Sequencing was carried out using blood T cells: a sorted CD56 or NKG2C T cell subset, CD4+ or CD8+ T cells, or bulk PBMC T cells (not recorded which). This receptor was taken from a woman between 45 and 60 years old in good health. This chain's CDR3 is CASSPGPGRATQYF.